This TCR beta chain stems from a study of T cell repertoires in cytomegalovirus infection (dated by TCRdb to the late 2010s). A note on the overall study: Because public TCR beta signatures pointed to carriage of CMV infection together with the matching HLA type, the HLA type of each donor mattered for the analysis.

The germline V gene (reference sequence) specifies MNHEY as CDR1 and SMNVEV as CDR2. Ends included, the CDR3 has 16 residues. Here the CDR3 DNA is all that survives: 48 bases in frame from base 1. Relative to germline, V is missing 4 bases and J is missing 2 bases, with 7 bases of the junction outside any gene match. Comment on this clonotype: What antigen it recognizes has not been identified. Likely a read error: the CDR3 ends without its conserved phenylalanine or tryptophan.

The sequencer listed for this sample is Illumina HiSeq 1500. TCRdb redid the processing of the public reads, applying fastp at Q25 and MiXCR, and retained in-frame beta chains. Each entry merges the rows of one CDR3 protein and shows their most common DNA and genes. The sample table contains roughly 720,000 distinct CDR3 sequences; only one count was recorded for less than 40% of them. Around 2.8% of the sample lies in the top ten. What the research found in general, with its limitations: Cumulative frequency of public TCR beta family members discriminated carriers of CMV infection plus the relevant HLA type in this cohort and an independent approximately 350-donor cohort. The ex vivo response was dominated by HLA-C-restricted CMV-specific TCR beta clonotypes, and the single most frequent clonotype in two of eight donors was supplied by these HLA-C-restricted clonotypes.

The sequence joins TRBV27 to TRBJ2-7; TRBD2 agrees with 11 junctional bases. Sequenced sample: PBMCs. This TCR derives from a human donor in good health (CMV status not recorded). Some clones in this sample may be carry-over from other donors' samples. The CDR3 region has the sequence CASSSRRLAGTYEQYL. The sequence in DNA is TGTGCCAGCAGTTCTCGCCGACTAGCGGGGACCTACGAGCAGTACTTA.